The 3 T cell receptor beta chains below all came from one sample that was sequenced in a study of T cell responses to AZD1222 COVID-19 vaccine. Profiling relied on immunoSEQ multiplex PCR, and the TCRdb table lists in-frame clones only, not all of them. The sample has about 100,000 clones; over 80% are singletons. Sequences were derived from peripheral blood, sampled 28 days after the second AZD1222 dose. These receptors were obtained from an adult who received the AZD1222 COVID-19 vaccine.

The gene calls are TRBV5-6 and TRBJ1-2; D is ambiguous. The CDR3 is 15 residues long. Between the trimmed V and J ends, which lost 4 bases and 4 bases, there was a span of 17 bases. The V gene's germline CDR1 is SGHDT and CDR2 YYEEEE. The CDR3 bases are TGTGCCAGCAGCGGGCTGGGAGCCGACTCCTATGGCTACACCTTC. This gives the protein CASSGLGADSYGYTF.

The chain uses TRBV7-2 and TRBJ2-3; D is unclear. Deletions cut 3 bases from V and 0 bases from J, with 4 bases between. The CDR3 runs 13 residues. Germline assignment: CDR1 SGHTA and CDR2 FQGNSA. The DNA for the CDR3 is TGTGCCAGCAGCTTCGACAGCACAGATACGCAGTATTTT. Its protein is CASSFDSTDTQYF.

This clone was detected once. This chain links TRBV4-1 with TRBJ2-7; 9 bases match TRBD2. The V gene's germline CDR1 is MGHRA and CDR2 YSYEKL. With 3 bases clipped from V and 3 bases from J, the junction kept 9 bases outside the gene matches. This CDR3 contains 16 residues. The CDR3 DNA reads TGCGCCAGCAGCCACCAGGGACTAGCAGTCGGCTACGAGCAGTACTTC. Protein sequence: CASSHQGLAVGYEQYF.